This T cell receptor (beta chain) was documented in a study of T cells in women clearing cervical HPV infection. Study at large: Case blood was drawn a median approximately 150 days after lesion detection. Notes on the study in general: Timing of associations relative to infection is unclear; T-cell subsets were not isolated. Repertoire richness, not evenness, was significantly elevated in CIN3+ cases versus controls.

About this clone: Its antigen is undetermined. The read terminates 3 residues ahead of where the CDR3 ends, so the germline J gene completes it.

Some clones are missing from TCRdb's copy, which holds only in-frame ones; the method was immunoSEQ multiplex PCR. The table lists approximately 15,000 clones. Germline V gene lookup returns CDR1 SGHAT and CDR2 FQNNGV. V shed 0 bases and J shed 6 bases, with 9 bases lying between them. This CDR3 has 13 residues. Specimen: blood buffy coat. The clonotype originates from a woman between 18 and 70 years old with a cervical HPV16 infection that either progressed to CIN3+ or cleared (not recorded which). The rearrangement links TRBV11-2 to TRBJ2-7; possible D gene TRBD1, 6 bases. The covered CDR3 bases are TGTGCCAGCAGCTTAGATGTAGGGGGCGAG. It codes for CASSLDVGGE. The entire CDR3 reads CASSLDVGGEQYF.